Below, one TCR beta chain is given with its context. The data are from a study of blood T cell repertoires in COVID-19. Here immunoSEQ multiplex PCR was the method, and the copy in TCRdb shows in-frame clones only, minus some. The data show some 46,000 clones, about 90% seen once. Sequenced: peripheral blood. This TCR derives from a middle-aged man with acute or convalescent COVID-19.

The CDR3 nucleotides read TGTGCCACCAGTGATCCCCGGGGAGGGAGGGGTCAAGAGACCCAGTACTTC. Translated: CATSDPRGGRGQETQYF. The chain joins TRBV24-1 to TRBJ2-5; 7 nucleotides line up with TRBD2. Germline trimming cut 3 bases from V and 2 bases from J; bases unmatched to any gene: 11. This CDR3 contains 17 residues. CDR1 is KGHDR and CDR2 is SFDVKD in the germline V gene.